The following is a T cell receptor beta chain sequence with its context. Its antigen remains unknown. Generated by immunoSEQ multiplex PCR, the TCRdb table keeps only in-frame clones and is missing some. The top ten clones hold 5.5% of a sample with over 150,000 clones, 86% of them seen once. This entry is derived from a study of T cell responses to AZD1222 COVID-19 vaccine. The CDR3 is 17 amino acids. V was pared by 5 bases and J by 0 bases, with 12 bases of the junction left unmatched. From germline, CDR1 is SEHNR and CDR2 FQNEAQ (reference sequence). Study-level points and caveats: Spike-spanning, vaccine-associated CD4 TCRs were dominant at 160-218 and 743-854. No repertoire was sampled before or during the peak T cell response, only after it. Nearly half of spike-specific TCRs reportedly target variant regions that are unmutated in the B.1.351 and B.1.1.7 variants. Just a handful of AZD1222 recipients were seropositive at baseline.

Sample: peripheral blood, taken on day 0 of MenACWY control vaccination. The TCR comes from an adult in good health. The gene calls are TRBV7-9 and TRBJ2-5; 7 bases are a match to TRBD1. The CDR3 sequence is CASSQGQNWPYQETQYF. CDR3 coding DNA: TGTGCCAGCAGCCAGGGACAGAATTGGCCCTACCAAGAGACCCAGTACTTC.